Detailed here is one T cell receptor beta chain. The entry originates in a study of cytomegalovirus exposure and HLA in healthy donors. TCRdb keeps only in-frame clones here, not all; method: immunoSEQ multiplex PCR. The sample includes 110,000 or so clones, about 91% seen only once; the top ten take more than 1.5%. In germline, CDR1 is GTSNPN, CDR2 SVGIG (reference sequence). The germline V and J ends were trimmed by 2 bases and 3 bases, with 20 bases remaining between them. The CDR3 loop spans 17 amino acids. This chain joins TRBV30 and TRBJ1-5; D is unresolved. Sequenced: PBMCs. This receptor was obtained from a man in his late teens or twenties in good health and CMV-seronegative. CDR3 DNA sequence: TGTGCCTGGAGTCGCCCACCGGACGGGGTAATCAATCAGCCCCAGCATTTT. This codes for CAWSRPPDGVINQPQHF.